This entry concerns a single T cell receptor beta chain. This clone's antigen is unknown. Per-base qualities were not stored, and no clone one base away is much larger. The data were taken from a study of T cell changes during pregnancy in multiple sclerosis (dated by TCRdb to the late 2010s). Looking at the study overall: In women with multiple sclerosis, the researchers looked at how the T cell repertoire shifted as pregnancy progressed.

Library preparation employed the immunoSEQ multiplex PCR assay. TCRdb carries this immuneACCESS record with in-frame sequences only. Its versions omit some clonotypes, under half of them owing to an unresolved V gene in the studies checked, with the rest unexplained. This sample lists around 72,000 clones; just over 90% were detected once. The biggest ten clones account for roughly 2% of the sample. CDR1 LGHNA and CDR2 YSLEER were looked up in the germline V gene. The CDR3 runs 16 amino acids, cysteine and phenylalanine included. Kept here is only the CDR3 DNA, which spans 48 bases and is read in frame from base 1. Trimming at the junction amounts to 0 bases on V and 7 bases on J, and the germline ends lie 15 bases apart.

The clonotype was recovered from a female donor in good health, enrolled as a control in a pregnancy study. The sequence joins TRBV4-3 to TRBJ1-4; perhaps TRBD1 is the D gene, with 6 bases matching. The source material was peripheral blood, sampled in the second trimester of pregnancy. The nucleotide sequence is TGCGCCAGCAGCCAAGAAGGCAGGGGAAGTAGTGAAAAACTGTTTTTT. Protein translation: CASSQEGRGSSEKLFF.